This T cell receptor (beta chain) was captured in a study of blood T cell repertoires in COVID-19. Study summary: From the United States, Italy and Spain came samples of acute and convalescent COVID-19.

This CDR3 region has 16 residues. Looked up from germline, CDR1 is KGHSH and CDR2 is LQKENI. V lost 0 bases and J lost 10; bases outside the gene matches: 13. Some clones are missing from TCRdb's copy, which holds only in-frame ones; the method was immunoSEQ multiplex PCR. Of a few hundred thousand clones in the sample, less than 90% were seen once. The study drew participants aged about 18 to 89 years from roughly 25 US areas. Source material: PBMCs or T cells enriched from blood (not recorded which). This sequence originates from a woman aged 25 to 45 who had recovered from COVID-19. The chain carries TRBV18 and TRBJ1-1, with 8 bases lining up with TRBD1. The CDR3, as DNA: TGTGCCAGCTCACCACCTATGGACAGGGCTCGGTTTCGAGCTTTCTTT. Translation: CASSPPMDRARFRAFF.